This TCR beta chain was obtained from a study of T cell changes during pregnancy in multiple sclerosis. Profiling relied on immunoSEQ multiplex PCR, and the TCRdb table lists in-frame clones only, not all of them. Of approximately 100,000 clones detected, about 94% appear once; the ten largest clones hold 0.9%. The sample consisted of peripheral blood, taken before pregnancy. The TCR sequence derives from a female donor with multiple sclerosis, enrolled in a pregnancy study.

CDR3 loop: CASSSTGRRLFF. Written as DNA, the CDR3 is TGTGCCAGCAGTTCCACAGGACGGCGGCTGTTTTTT. The chain joins TRBV6-6 to TRBJ1-4; possible D gene TRBD1, 5 bases. The germline gives CDR1 MNHNY, CDR2 SVGAGI (reference sequence). The V gene lost 4 bases and the J gene lost 14 bases, with 14 bases spanning the gap. CDR3 size: 12 residues.